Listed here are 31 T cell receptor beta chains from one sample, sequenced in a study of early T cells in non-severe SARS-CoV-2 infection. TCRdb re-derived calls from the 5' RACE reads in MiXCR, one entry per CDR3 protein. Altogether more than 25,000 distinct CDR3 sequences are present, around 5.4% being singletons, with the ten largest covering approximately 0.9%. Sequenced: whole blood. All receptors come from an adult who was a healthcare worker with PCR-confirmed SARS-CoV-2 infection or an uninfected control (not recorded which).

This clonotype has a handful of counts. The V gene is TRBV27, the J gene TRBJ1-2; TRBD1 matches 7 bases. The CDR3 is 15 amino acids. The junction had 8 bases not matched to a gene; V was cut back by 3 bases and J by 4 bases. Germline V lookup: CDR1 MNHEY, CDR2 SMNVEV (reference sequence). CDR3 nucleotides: TGTGCCAGCAGTTTTGTGATGGCAGGGGGCTATGGCTACACCTTC. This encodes CASSFVMAGGYGYTF.

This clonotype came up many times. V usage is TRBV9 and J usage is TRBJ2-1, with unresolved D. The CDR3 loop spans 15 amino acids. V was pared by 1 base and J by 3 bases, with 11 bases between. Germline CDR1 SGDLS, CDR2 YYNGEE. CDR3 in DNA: TGTGCCAGCAGCGTATCCGGATCTGGCTACAATGAGCAGTTCTTC. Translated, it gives CASSVSGSGYNEQFF.

The CDR3 DNA sequence: TGTGCCAGCAGCTTATTGGCAGGGGAAGGCTACACCTTC. Amino acid sequence: CASSLLAGEGYTF. This chain joins TRBV7-6 and TRBJ1-2; maybe TRBD1 (6 bases). From germline, CDR1 is SGHVS and CDR2 FNYEAQ. The CDR3 runs to 13 residues. Trimming removed 2 bases at V and 8 bases at J, with 12 bases between.

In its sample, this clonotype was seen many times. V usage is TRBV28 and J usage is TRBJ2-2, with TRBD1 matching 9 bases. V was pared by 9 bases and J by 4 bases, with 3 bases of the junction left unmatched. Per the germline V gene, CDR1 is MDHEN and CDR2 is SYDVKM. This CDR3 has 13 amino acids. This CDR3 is CASGTGSTGELFF. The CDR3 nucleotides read TGTGCCAGTGGGACAGGGAGCACCGGGGAGCTGTTTTTT. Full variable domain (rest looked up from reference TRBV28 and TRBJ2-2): DVKVTQSSRYLVKRTGEKVFLECVQDMDHENMFWYRQDPGLGLRLIYFSYDVKMKEKGDIPEGYSVSREKKERFSLILESASTNQTSMYLCASGTGSTGELFFGEGSRLTVL.

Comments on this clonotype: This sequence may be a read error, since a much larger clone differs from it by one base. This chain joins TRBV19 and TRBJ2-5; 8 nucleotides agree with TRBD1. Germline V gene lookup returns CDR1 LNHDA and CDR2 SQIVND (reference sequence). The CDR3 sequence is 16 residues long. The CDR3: CASSLSGTGIQGTQYF. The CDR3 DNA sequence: TGTGCCAGTAGTCTATCCGGGACAGGCATCCAAGGGACCCAGTACTTC.

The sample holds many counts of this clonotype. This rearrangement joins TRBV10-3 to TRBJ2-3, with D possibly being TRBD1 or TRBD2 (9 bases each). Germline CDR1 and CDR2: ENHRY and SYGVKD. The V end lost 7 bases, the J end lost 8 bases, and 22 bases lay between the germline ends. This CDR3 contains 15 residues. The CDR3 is CAINADRGLAATQYF. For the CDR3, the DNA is TGTGCCATCAATGCGGACAGGGGACTAGCTGCTACGCAGTATTTT.

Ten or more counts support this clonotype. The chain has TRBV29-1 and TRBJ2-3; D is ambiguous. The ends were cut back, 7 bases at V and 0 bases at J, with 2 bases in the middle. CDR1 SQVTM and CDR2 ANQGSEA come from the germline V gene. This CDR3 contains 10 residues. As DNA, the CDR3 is TGCAGCGCAAGCACAGATACGCAGTATTTT. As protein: CSASTDTQYF.

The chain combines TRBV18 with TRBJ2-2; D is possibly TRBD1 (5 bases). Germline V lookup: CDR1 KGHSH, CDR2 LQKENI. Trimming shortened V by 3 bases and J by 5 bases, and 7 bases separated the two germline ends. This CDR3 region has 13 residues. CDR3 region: CASSPTATGELFF. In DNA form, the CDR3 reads TGTGCCAGCTCACCGACAGCAACCGGGGAGCTGTTTTTT.

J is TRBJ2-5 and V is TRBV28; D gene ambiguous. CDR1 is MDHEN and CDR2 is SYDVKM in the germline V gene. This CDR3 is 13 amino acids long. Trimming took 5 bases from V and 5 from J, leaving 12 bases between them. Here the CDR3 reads CASSDTLRETQYF. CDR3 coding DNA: TGTGCCAGCAGTGACACCCTTAGGGAGACCCAGTACTTC.

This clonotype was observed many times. The CDR3 here is CASSLRRTNTGELFF. CDR3 DNA sequence: TGTGCCAGCAGTTTGCGAAGGACGAACACCGGGGAGCTGTTTTTT. The J gene is TRBJ2-2, the V gene TRBV12-3 or TRBV12-4; D gene uncertain. Between the trimmed V and J ends, which lost 3 bases and 0 bases, there was a span of 8 bases. The CDR3 sequence is 15 residues long.

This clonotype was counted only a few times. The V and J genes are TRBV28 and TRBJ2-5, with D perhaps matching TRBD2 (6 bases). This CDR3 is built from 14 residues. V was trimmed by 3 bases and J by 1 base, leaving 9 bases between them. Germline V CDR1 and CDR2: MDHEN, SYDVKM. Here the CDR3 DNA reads TGTGCCAGCAGTTTTCGGGACTCCCAAGAGACCCAGTACTTC. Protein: CASSFRDSQETQYF.

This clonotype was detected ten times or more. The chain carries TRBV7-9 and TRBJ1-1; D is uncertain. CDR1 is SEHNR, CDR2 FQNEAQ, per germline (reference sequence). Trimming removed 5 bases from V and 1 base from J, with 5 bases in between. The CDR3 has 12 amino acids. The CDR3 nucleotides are TGTGCCAGCAGCAGCAAGAACACTGAAGCTTTCTTT. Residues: CASSSKNTEAFF.

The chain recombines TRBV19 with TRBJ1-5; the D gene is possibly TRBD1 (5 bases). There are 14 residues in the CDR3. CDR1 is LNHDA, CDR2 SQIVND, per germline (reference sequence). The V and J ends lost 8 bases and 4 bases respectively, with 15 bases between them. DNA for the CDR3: TGTGCCAGTCGACAGAAACAGCAAAATCAGCCCCAGCATTTT. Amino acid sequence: CASRQKQQNQPQHF.

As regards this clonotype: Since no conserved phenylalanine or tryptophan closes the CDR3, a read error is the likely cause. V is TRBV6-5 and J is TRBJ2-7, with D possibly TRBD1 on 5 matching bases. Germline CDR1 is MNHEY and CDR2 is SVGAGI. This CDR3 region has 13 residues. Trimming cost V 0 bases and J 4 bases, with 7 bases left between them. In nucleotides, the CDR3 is TGTGCCAGCAGTTACTCTGGACAATACGAGCAGTACTTG. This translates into CASSYSGQYEQYL.

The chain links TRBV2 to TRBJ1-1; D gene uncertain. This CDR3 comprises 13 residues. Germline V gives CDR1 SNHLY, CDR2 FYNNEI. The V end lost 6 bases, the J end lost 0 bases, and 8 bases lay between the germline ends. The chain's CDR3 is CASSDIVNTEAFF. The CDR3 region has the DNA TGTGCCAGCAGCGACATTGTGAACACTGAAGCTTTCTTT.

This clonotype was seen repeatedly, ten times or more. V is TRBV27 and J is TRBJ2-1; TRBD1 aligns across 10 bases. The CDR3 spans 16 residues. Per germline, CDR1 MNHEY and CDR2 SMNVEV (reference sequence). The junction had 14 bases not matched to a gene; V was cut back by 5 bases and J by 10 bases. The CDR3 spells CASSESGTGEFQEQFF. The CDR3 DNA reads TGTGCCAGCAGTGAATCCGGGACAGGGGAGTTTCAAGAGCAGTTCTTC.

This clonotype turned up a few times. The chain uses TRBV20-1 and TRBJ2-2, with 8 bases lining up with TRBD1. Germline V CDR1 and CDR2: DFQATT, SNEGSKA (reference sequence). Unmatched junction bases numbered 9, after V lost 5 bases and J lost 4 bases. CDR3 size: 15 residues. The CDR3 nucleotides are TGCAGTGCTGCTGCCCAGGGGGCGGCCACCGGGGAGCTGTTTTTT. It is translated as CSAAAQGAATGELFF.

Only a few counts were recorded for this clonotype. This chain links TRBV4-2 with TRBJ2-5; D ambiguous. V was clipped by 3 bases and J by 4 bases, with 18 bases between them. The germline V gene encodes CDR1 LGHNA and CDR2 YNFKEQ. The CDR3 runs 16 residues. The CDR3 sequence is CASSQRFVEPGETQYF. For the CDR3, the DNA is TGTGCCAGCAGCCAGCGTTTCGTAGAACCGGGAGAGACCCAGTACTTC.

CDR3 nucleotides: TGCGCCAGCAGCCAGGGGACAGTAGCTAACTATGGCTACACCTTC. It yields the protein CASSQGTVANYGYTF. The chain recombines TRBV5-1 with TRBJ1-2; 7 nucleotides line up with TRBD1. The germline V gene encodes CDR1 SGHRS and CDR2 YFSETQ. CDR3 size: 15 residues. Trimming at V came to 4 bases and at J to 0 bases, leaving 6 bases not matched to a gene. The whole variable domain, remainder taken from reference TRBV5-1 and TRBJ1-2, is KAGVTQTPRYLIKTRGQQVTLSCSPISGHRSVSWYQQTPGQGLQFLFEYFSETQRNKGNFPGRFSGRQFSNSRSEMNVSTLELGDSALYLCASSQGTVANYGYTFGSGTRLTVV.

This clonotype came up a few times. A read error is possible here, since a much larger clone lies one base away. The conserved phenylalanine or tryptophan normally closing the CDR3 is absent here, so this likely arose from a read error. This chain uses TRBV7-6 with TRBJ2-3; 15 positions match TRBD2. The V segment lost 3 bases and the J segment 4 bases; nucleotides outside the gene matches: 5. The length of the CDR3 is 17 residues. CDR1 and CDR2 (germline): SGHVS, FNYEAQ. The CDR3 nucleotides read TGTGCCAGCAGCTTTCGAGGACTAGCGGGGGGGCCAGATACGCAGTATTCT. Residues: CASSFRGLAGGPDTQYS.

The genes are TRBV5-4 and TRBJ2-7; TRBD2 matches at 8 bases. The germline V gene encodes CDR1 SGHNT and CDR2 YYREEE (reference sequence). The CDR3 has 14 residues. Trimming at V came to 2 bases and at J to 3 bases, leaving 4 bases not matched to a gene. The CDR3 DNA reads TGTGCCAGCAGCTTTGGCCTAGCGGGCTACGAGCAGTACTTC. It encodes CASSFGLAGYEQYF.

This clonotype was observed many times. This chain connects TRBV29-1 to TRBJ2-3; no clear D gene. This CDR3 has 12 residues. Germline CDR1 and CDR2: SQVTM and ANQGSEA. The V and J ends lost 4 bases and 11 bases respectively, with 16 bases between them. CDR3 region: CSVGDSAQRQYF. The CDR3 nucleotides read TGCAGCGTTGGCGACTCCGCGCAGAGGCAGTATTTT.

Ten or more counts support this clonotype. CDR3 nucleotide sequence: TGTGCCTGGGAAATAGACGGAAACTACGAGCAGTACTTC. Translation gives CAWEIDGNYEQYF. The chain uses TRBV30 and TRBJ2-7; no clear D. The length of the CDR3 is 13 residues. Germline CDR1 GTSNPN, CDR2 SVGIG (reference sequence). V lost 5 bases and J lost 3, with 14 bases in between.

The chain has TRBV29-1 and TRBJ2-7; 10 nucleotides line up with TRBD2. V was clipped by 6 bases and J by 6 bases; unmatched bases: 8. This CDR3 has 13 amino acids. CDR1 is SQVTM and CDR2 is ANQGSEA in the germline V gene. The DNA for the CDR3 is TGCAGCGTCAGCGGGAGGGCCGCTCCCGAGCAGTACTTC. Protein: CSVSGRAAPEQYF.

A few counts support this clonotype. CDR3 in amino acids: CASSVLGGDNSPLHF. CDR3 nucleotide sequence: TGTGCCAGCAGCGTGCTGGGAGGGGATAATTCACCCCTCCACTTT. The V gene is TRBV28, the J gene TRBJ1-6; possible D gene TRBD1, 5 bases. Germline CDR1 reads MDHEN; CDR2 reads SYDVKM. The germline V and J ends were trimmed by 6 bases and 5 bases, with 14 bases remaining between them. CDR3 size: 15 residues.

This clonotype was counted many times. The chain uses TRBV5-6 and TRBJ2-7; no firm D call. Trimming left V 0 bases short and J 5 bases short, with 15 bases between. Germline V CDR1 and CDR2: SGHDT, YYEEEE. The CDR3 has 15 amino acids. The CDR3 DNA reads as TGTGCCAGCAGCTTGGTGTGGGCTACCGCTCACGAGCAGTACTTC. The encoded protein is CASSLVWATAHEQYF.

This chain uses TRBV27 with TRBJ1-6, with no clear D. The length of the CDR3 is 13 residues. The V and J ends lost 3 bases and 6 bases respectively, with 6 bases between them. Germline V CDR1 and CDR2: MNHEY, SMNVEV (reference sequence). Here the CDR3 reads CASSFALNSPLHF. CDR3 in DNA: TGTGCCAGCAGTTTTGCCCTTAATTCACCCCTCCACTTT.

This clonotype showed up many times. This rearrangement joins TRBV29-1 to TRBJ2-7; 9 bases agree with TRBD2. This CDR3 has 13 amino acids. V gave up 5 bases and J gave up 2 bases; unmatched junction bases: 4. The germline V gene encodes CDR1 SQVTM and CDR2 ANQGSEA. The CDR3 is CSVQTSGPYEQYF. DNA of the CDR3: TGCAGCGTTCAAACTAGCGGGCCCTACGAGCAGTACTTC.

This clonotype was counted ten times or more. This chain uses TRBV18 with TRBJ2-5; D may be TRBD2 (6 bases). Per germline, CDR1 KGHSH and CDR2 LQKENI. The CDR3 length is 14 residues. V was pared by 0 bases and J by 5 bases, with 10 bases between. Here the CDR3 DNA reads TGTGCCAGCTCACCACCGGAGGGAGACGAGACCCAGTACTTC. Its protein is CASSPPEGDETQYF.

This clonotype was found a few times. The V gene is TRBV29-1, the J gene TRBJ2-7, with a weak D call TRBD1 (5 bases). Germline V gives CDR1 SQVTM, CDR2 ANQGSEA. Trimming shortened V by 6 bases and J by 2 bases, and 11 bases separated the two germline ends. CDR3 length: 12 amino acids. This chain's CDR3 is CSVETATYEQYF. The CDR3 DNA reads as TGCAGCGTCGAGACAGCTACCTACGAGCAGTACTTC.

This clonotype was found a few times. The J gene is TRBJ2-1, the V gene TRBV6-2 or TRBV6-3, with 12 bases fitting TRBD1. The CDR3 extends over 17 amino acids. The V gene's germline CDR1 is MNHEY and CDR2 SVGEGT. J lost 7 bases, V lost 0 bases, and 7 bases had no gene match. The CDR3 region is CASSYSRGTGGLNEQFF. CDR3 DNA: TGTGCCAGCAGTTACTCGAGAGGGACAGGGGGCTTAAATGAGCAGTTCTTC.